The 10 T cell receptor beta chains below come from one sample, sequenced in a study of beta chain features in type 1 diabetes. No antigens are known for them. Points from the study as a whole: For Type 1 diabetes patients, all four CD4+ subsets carried TCRB CDR3s that were moderately but significantly shorter.

The authors reverse transcribed all of the isolated RNA, so sequencing captured expressed TCRB transcripts. Sequencing was performed with immunoSEQ multiplex PCR; in TCRdb, only in-frame clones are kept and a portion is missing. The sample lists under 200,000 clones, around a tenth occurring once. The specimen sequenced was central memory CD4+ T cells from blood. Receptors originate from a man aged 30 to 39 with type 1 diabetes.

J is TRBJ2-2 and V is TRBV7-2, with 7 bases aligning to TRBD2. CDR1 SGHTA and CDR2 FQGNSA come from the germline V gene. The CDR3 is 14 residues long. V lost 5 bases and J lost 4; bases outside the gene matches: 4. The CDR3 sequence: CASSRRLATGELFF. The CDR3 coding sequence is TGTGCCAGCAGCCGTCGACTAGCCACCGGGGAGCTGTTTTTT.

J is TRBJ1-1 and V is TRBV19, with D possibly being TRBD1 (6 bases). The CDR3 has 14 residues. The ends were cut back, 6 bases at V and 2 bases at J, with 13 bases in the middle. Germline V lookup: CDR1 LNHDA, CDR2 SQIVND (reference sequence). The CDR3 sequence is CASSPAGANTEAFF. The CDR3 DNA follows: TGTGCCAGTAGCCCCGCAGGGGCCAACACTGAAGCTTTCTTT.

This clone showed up just a few times. The chain uses TRBV6-1 and TRBJ1-4; 7 bases match TRBD1. The length of the CDR3 is 18 residues. With 0 bases clipped from V and 3 bases from J, the junction kept 10 bases outside the gene matches. The germline V gene has CDR1 MNHNS and CDR2 SASEGT. Here the CDR3 DNA reads TGTGCCAGCAGTGAAGCAAGAACAGGGGACCTCTCTAATGAAAAACTGTTTTTT. This translates into CASSEARTGDLSNEKLFF.

This clone was counted only a few times. The chain uses TRBV27 and TRBJ2-5; the D gene is possibly TRBD1 (5 bases). The CDR3 runs to 15 residues. The germline gives CDR1 MNHEY, CDR2 SMNVEV (reference sequence). Trimming removed 6 bases at V and 4 bases at J, with 18 bases between. The CDR3 DNA reads TGTGCCAGCAGGCCTGAGTGGCAGGGCCGAGAGACCCAGTACTTC. This encodes CASRPEWQGRETQYF.

This clone was recorded a few times. This sequence joins TRBV4-3 and TRBJ2-3; 8 positions match TRBD2. The CDR3 sequence is 16 residues long. Germline V CDR1 and CDR2: LGHNA, YSLEER. The trim removed 0 bases at V and 1 base at J, leaving 3 bases unmatched. The DNA for the CDR3 is TGCGCCAGCAGCCAAGATGTGACTAGCGGCACAGATACGCAGTATTTT. This encodes CASSQDVTSGTDTQYF.

V gene TRBV7-2 combines with J gene TRBJ2-3; 10 bases match TRBD2. Unmatched junction bases numbered 9, after V lost 5 bases and J lost 4 bases. CDR3 length: 16 residues. Germline V gives CDR1 SGHTA, CDR2 FQGNSA. The CDR3 DNA is TGTGCCAGCAGCACGAGACTAGCGGGTGGGTCAGATACGCAGTATTTT. Protein: CASSTRLAGGSDTQYF.

This clone was seen a handful of times. The rearrangement uses TRBV6-6 and TRBJ2-7; 10 bases align to TRBD2. The CDR3 length is 16 residues. Germline trimming cut 6 bases from V and 2 bases from J; bases unmatched to any gene: 10. The germline V gene encodes CDR1 MNHNY and CDR2 SVGAGI (reference sequence). The CDR3 DNA is TGTGCCAGCAGGGCATACGGGACTAGCGAAACCTACGAGCAGTACTTC. This gives the protein CASRAYGTSETYEQYF.

The chain is built from TRBV11-2 and TRBJ2-1, with a weak D call TRBD2 (5 bases). Trimming pared 3 bases from V and 2 bases from J, leaving 8 bases between. The CDR3 has 14 amino acids. Germline lookup yields CDR1 SGHAT and CDR2 FQNNGV. The CDR3 spells CASSFEGTYNEQFF. The CDR3 nucleotides are TGTGCCAGCAGCTTTGAGGGAACCTACAATGAGCAGTTCTTC.

The chain uses TRBV5-6 and TRBJ2-7; 10 bases line up with TRBD2. V shed 4 bases and J 3 bases; nucleotides not matched to a gene: 7. There are 15 residues in the CDR3. Germline lookup yields CDR1 SGHDT and CDR2 YYEEEE. The CDR3 reads CASSPRTSGIYEQYF. CDR3 bases: TGTGCCAGCAGCCCCCGGACTAGCGGAATCTACGAGCAGTACTTC.

The chain is built from TRBV5-1 and TRBJ2-2, with D possibly being TRBD1 (6 bases). Germline V gene sequence: CDR1 SGHRS, CDR2 YFSETQ. The CDR3 length is 14 residues. The V gene lost 2 bases and the J gene lost 5 bases, with 10 bases spanning the gap. CDR3 in DNA: TGCGCCAGCAGCTTCGGGACACAAACCGGGGAGCTGTTTTTT. It specifies CASSFGTQTGELFF. Full variable domain (remainder filled in from reference TRBV5-1 and TRBJ2-2): KAGVTQTPRYLIKTRGQQVTLSCSPISGHRSVSWYQQTPGQGLQFLFEYFSETQRNKGNFPGRFSGRQFSNSRSEMNVSTLELGDSALYLCASSFGTQTGELFFGEGSRLTVL.